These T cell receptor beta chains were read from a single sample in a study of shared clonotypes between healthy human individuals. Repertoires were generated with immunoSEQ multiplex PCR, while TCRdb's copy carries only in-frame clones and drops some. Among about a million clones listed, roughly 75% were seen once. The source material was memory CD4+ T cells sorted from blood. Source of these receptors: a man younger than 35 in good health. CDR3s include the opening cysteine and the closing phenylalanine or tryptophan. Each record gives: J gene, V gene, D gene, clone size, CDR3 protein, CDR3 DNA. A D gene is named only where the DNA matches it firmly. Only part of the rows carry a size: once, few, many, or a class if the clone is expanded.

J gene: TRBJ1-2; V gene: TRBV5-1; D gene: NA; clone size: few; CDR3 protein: CASSLGAQRGNYGYTF; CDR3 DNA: TGCGCCAGCAGCTTGGGGGCCCAGCGGGGGAACTATGGCTACACCTTC
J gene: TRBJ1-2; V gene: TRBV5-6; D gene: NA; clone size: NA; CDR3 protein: CASSSGTGQSYYGYTF; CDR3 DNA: TGTGCCAGCAGCTCTGGCACCGGACAGAGTTACTATGGCTACACCTTC
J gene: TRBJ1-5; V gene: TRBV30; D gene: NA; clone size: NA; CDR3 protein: CAWRPPWGANQPQHF; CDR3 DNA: TGTGCCTGGAGGCCGCCATGGGGGGCCAATCAGCCCCAGCATTTT
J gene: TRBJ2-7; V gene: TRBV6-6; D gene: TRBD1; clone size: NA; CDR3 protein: CASISGGTALSEQYF; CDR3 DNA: TGTGCCAGCATCTCCGGTGGGACAGCCCTATCGGAGCAGTACTTC
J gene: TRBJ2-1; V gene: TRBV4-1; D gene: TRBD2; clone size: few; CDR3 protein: CASSQVDLGLAGYNEQFF; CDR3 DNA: TGCGCCAGCAGCCAAGTGGACCTGGGTCTAGCGGGATACAATGAGCAGTTCTTC
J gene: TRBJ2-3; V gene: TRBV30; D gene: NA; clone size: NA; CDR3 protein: CAWRRFLSPTDTQYF; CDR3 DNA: TGTGCCTGGAGAAGGTTCCTATCCCCCACAGATACGCAGTATTTT
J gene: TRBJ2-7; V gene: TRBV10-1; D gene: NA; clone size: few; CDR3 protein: CASSESGSYEQYF; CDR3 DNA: TGCGCCAGCAGTGAATCCGGTTCCTACGAGCAGTACTTC
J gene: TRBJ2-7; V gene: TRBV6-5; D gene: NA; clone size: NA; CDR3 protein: CASTPYGRELGEQYF; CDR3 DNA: TGTGCCAGCACCCCCTACGGCAGGGAGTTAGGCGAGCAGTACTTC
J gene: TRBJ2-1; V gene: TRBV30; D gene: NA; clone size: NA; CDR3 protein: CAWSRGGIYNEQFF; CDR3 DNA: TGTGCCTGGAGTAGGGGGGGGATCTACAATGAGCAGTTCTTC
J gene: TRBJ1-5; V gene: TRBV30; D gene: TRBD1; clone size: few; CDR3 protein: CAWSPGQGGQPQHF; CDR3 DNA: TGTGCCTGGAGCCCTGGACAGGGAGGTCAGCCCCAGCATTTT